A few counts support the clone carrying this T cell receptor beta chain. Its antigen is not known. Germline assignment: CDR1 GTSNPN and CDR2 SVGIG (reference sequence). The CDR3 sequence is 15 residues long. Trimming took off 2 bases at V and 6 bases at J, with 16 bases between the two ends. This entry is derived from a study of radiotherapy plus CTLA-4 blockade in lung cancer. On the study more broadly: There were objective responses in 18% of patients, and roughly 32% had disease control. General study findings and limits: Blood-borne expansion of tumor-derived TCR clones followed radiotherapy plus ipilimumab.

Produced via immunoSEQ multiplex PCR; TCRdb's table is partial and in-frame only. The table shows about 80,000 clones, with more than 85% occurring only once. The chain carries TRBV30 and TRBJ2-2; maybe TRBD1 (6 bases). The sequencing used peripheral blood, collected from a patient treated with radiotherapy plus ipilimumab. This clonotype was obtained from a human donor with non-small cell lung cancer who had stable disease on radiotherapy plus ipilimumab. For the CDR3, the DNA is TGTGCCTGGAGTTTAGGGGGTATTAGGTCCGGGGAGCTGTTTTTT. Translation: CAWSLGGIRSGELFF.